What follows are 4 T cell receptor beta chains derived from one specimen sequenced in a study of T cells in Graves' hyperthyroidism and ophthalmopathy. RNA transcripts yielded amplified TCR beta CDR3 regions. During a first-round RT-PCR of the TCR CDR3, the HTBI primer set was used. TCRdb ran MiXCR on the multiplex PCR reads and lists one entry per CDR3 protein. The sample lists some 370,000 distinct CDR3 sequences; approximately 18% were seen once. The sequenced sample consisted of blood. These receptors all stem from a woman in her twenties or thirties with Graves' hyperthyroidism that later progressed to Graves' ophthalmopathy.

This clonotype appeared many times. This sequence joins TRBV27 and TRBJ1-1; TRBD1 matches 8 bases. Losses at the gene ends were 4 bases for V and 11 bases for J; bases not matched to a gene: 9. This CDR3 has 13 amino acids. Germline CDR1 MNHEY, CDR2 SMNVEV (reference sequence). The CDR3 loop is CASSSQDREEAFF. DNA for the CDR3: TGTGCCAGCAGTTCCCAGGACAGGGAGGAGGCTTTCTTT.

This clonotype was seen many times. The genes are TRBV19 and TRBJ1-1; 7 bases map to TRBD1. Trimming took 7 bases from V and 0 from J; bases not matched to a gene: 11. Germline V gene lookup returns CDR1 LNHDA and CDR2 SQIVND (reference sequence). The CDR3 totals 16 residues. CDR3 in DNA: TGTGCCAGTACTAATAGGGGGCACTCCATGAACACTGAAGCTTTCTTT. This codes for CASTNRGHSMNTEAFF.

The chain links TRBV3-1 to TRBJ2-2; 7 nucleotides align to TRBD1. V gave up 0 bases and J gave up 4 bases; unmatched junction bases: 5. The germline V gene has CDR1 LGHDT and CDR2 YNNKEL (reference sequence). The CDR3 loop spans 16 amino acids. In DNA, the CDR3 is TGTGCCAGCAGCCAAGATCGGAGACAGGGCACCGGGGAGCTGTTTTTT. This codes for CASSQDRRQGTGELFF. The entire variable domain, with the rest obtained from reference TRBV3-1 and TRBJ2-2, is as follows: DTAVSQTPKYLVTQMGNDKSIKCEQNLGHDTMYWYKQDSKKFLKIMFSYNNKELIINETVPNRFSPKSPDKAHLNLHINSLELGDSAVYFCASSQDRRQGTGELFFGEGSRLTVL.

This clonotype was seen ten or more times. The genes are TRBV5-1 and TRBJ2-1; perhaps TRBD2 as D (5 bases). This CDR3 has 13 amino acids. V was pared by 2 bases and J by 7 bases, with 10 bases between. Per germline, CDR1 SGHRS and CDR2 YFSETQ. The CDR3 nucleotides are TGCGCCAGCAGCTTAAGAGCGGAAAATGAGCAGTTCTTC. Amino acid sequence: CASSLRAENEQFF.